One and the same sample provided the 25 T cell receptor beta chains below, sequenced in a study of T cell responses to AZD1222 COVID-19 vaccine. The repertoire was sequenced with immunoSEQ multiplex PCR; TCRdb's copy has only in-frame clones and lacks some. The table has fewer than 150,000 clones, about 88% seen once. The sample in question was peripheral blood, obtained on day 0 of AZD1222 vaccination. These receptors all stem from an adult in good health.

The chain couples TRBV28 to TRBJ2-1; D is uncertain. The CDR3 consists of 14 residues. Per germline, CDR1 MDHEN and CDR2 SYDVKM. Trimming pared 3 bases from V and 0 bases from J, leaving 6 bases between. In DNA, the CDR3 is TGTGCCAGCAGTTTGCCGAGCTCCTACAATGAGCAGTTCTTC. It is translated as CASSLPSSYNEQFF.

The gene calls are TRBV5-5 and TRBJ1-2; D remains ambiguous. Germline V CDR1 and CDR2: SGHKS, YYEKEE (reference sequence). This CDR3 is built from 14 residues. Trimming removed 0 bases at V and 3 bases at J, with 9 bases between. The CDR3 here is CASSLDMNYYGYTF. DNA for the CDR3: TGTGCCAGCAGCTTGGATATGAACTACTATGGCTACACCTTC.

The chain links TRBV2 to TRBJ1-1, with D possibly TRBD1 on 5 matching bases. This CDR3 has 13 amino acids. Trimming cost V 4 bases and J 5 bases, with 11 bases left between them. Germline lookup yields CDR1 SNHLY and CDR2 FYNNEI. For the CDR3, the DNA is TGTGCCAGCAGTGCGCAGGGAAAGACTGAAGCTTTCTTT. It encodes CASSAQGKTEAFF.

This chain joins TRBV4-1 and TRBJ2-2, with TRBD2 identical over 7 bases. Unmatched junction bases numbered 6, after V lost 0 bases and J lost 2 bases. Germline V gene data show CDR1 as MGHRA and CDR2 as YSYEKL. This CDR3 has 17 amino acids. CDR3 region: CASSQDSLAANTGELFF. The CDR3 DNA reads TGCGCCAGCAGCCAAGATTCCCTAGCGGCCAACACCGGGGAGCTGTTTTTT.

The J gene is TRBJ2-7, the V gene TRBV3-1 (or the pseudogene TRBV3-2); 8 bases align to TRBD2. The CDR3 contains 13 residues. Germline V lookup: CDR1 LGHDT, CDR2 YNNKEL (reference sequence). With V trimmed by 0 bases and J by 9 bases, 4 bases remained unmatched. In DNA form, the CDR3 reads TGTGCCAGCAGCCAAGAGAGGGCGGGAGGGCAGTACTTC. It yields the protein CASSQERAGGQYF.

Here the CDR3 DNA reads TGCAGTGCTAGTGACCGTATTAGCAATCAGCCCCAGCATTTT. It yields the protein CSASDRISNQPQHF. The chain has TRBV20-1 and TRBJ1-5, with unresolved D. Per the germline V gene, CDR1 is DFQATT and CDR2 is SNEGSKA (reference sequence). The V end was cut by 3 bases, the J end by 0 bases, with 9 bases between. The CDR3 consists of 14 residues.

The genes are TRBV15 and TRBJ1-2; D perhaps matches TRBD1 (5 bases). CDR3 length equals 19 residues. Germline V gives CDR1 LNHNV, CDR2 YYDKDF (reference sequence). Trimming took 0 bases from V and 1 from J, leaving 21 bases between them. CDR3 loop: CATSRDLGRGGVDNYGYTF. CDR3 nucleotides: TGTGCCACCAGCAGAGATCTCGGACGCGGAGGGGTTGATAACTATGGCTACACCTTC.

The chain uses TRBV21-1 and TRBJ2-3; the DNA was not compared with TRBD2, the D call given in the table. TRBV21-1 is termed a pseudogene. CDR3 length equals 17 residues. The CDR3 region has the DNA TGTGCCAGCAGCATCCTAGCGGGGGGGCCGGACACAGATACGCAGTATTTT. This sequence encodes CASSILAGGPDTDTQYF.

The gene calls are TRBV5-1 and TRBJ2-1, with 7 bases identical to TRBD1. This CDR3 has 15 amino acids. Germline trimming cut 4 bases from V and 8 bases from J; bases unmatched to any gene: 12. From germline, CDR1 is SGHRS and CDR2 YFSETQ. The chain's CDR3 is CASSANRGAHDEQFF. The DNA of the CDR3 is TGCGCCAGCAGCGCGAACAGGGGCGCCCACGATGAGCAGTTCTTC.

J is TRBJ1-1 and V is TRBV28; D might be TRBD1 (5 bases). CDR3 length equals 14 residues. Germline CDR1 MDHEN, CDR2 SYDVKM. V was shortened by 5 bases and J by 2 bases, with 12 bases between the two germline ends. In DNA, the CDR3 is TGTGCCAGCAGTCCGACAGTAAAAAACACTGAAGCTTTCTTT. Translation: CASSPTVKNTEAFF.

The J gene is TRBJ1-1, the V gene TRBV6-1, with 8 bases lining up with TRBD1. Looked up from germline, CDR1 is MNHNS and CDR2 is SASEGT. The CDR3 loop spans 14 amino acids. Losses at the gene ends were 3 bases for V and 4 bases for J; bases not matched to a gene: 4. CDR3 loop: CASSEDRARTEAFF. The CDR3 coding sequence is TGTGCCAGCAGTGAGGACAGGGCCCGCACTGAAGCTTTCTTT.

The DNA for the CDR3 is TGTGCCAGCAACCTGCGTGGGGGCTCAGCCTATGGCTACACCTTC. It translates to CASNLRGGSAYGYTF. The chain is built from TRBV6-5 and TRBJ1-2; D is perhaps TRBD1 (6 bases). The CDR3 is 15 residues long. Germline CDR1 is MNHEY and CDR2 is SVGAGI. Trimming left V 7 bases short and J 4 bases short, with 19 bases between.

This sequence joins TRBV6-5 and TRBJ2-7, with 8 bases lining up with TRBD1. Germline V lookup: CDR1 MNHEY, CDR2 SVGAGI. The CDR3 sequence is 13 residues long. V dropped 5 bases and J dropped 6; count of bases not matched to a gene: 6. The DNA of the CDR3 is TGTGCCAGCAGTCCCCGGACAGGGTTCGAGCAGTACTTC. Translating it yields CASSPRTGFEQYF.

The table lists this clone with a count of one. V is TRBV3-1 (or the pseudogene TRBV3-2) and J is TRBJ1-5; D gene ambiguous. Germline CDR1 LGHDT, CDR2 YNNKEL (reference sequence). The CDR3 length is 17 residues. V lost 0 bases and J 3 bases, leaving 15 bases between the germline ends. DNA for the CDR3: TGTGCCAGCAGCCAAGATAGCCGGACTTTCCCCAATCAGCCCCAGCATTTT. As protein: CASSQDSRTFPNQPQHF.

V and J are TRBV28 and TRBJ2-7; tentative D call: TRBD2 (6 bases). CDR1 and CDR2 from the germline V gene are MDHEN and SYDVKM. This CDR3 has 11 residues. V lost 6 bases and J lost 3, with 6 bases in between. DNA of the CDR3: TGTGCCAGCAGCGGGAGCTACGAGCAGTACTTC. Its protein is CASSGSYEQYF.

The genes are TRBV28 and TRBJ2-7; 11 bases fit TRBD2. Germline CDR1 MDHEN, CDR2 SYDVKM. The CDR3 length is 15 residues. Germline trimming cut 2 bases from V and 7 bases from J; bases unmatched to any gene: 7. CDR3 bases: TGTGCCAGCAGTTTAGGGGGTAGCGGGAGGGGAGAGCAGTACTTC. Residues: CASSLGGSGRGEQYF.

The chain is built from TRBV27 and TRBJ1-1; no definite D call. V was clipped by 0 bases and J by 6 bases, with 8 bases between them. This CDR3 spans 13 amino acids. CDR1 MNHEY and CDR2 SMNVEV come from the germline V gene (reference sequence). The CDR3 DNA reads TGTGCCAGCAGTTTATCTTATGGGGCTGAAGCTTTCTTT. Translating gives CASSLSYGAEAFF.

The chain couples TRBV12-3 or TRBV12-4 to TRBJ1-2; D is perhaps TRBD1 (6 bases). This CDR3 comprises 11 residues. Between the trimmed V and J ends, which lost 5 bases and 10 bases, there was a span of 11 bases. The CDR3: CASSLGQFYTF. DNA of the CDR3: TGTGCCAGCAGTCTCGGACAGTTCTACACCTTC.

This chain connects TRBV27 to TRBJ2-1, with a tentative D call TRBD1 (5 bases). The CDR3 runs 14 residues. Looked up from germline, CDR1 is MNHEY and CDR2 is SMNVEV (reference sequence). Between the trimmed V and J ends, which lost 6 bases and 0 bases, there was a span of 9 bases. CDR3 sequence (DNA): TGTGCCAGCAGACGACAGAGCTCCTACAATGAGCAGTTCTTC. It translates to CASRRQSSYNEQFF.

The chain couples TRBV5-1 to TRBJ2-7, with 7 positions matching TRBD1. The CDR3 runs to 15 residues. Germline CDR1 reads SGHRS; CDR2 reads YFSETQ. The ends lost 4 bases at V and 3 bases at J; junction bases unmatched: 10. The CDR3, as DNA: TGCGCCAGCAGCCCAGGACTGGGACAGCTCTACGAGCAGTACTTC. Translation: CASSPGLGQLYEQYF.

The chain uses TRBV5-1 and TRBJ2-3; a weak D match, TRBD1 (5 bases). V was clipped by 0 bases and J by 4 bases, with 12 bases between them. The length of the CDR3 is 15 residues. Germline CDR1 is SGHRS and CDR2 is YFSETQ. DNA of the CDR3: TGCGCCAGCAGCTTGGGGGGCCGGCCGCCAGATACGCAGTATTTT. Translation: CASSLGGRPPDTQYF. Looking up the rest from reference TRBV5-1 and TRBJ2-3 gives the full variable domain: KAGVTQTPRYLIKTRGQQVTLSCSPISGHRSVSWYQQTPGQGLQFLFEYFSETQRNKGNFPGRFSGRQFSNSRSEMNVSTLELGDSALYLCASSLGGRPPDTQYFGPGTRLTVL.

The CDR3 DNA reads TGTGCCAGCAGTGAAGAAGGAGCGACCGGGGAGCTGTTTTTT. Translated: CASSEEGATGELFF. The chain combines TRBV6-1 with TRBJ2-2; D ambiguous. V was cut by 1 base and J by 5 bases, with 8 bases left in between. Looked up from germline, CDR1 is MNHNS and CDR2 is SASEGT. This CDR3 contains 14 residues.

The gene calls are TRBV5-5 and TRBJ2-7, with 12 bases lining up with TRBD2. V lost 4 bases, J lost 4 bases, and 6 bases stayed unmatched. Germline CDR1 and CDR2: SGHKS and YYEKEE (reference sequence). There are 15 residues in the CDR3. CDR3 amino acids: CASSRSLAGGYEQYF. CDR3 in DNA: TGTGCCAGCAGCCGTTCTCTAGCGGGAGGGTACGAGCAGTACTTC. Together with reference TRBV5-5 and TRBJ2-7, the CDR3 gives the full variable domain: DAGVTQSPTHLIKTRGQQVTLRCSPISGHKSVSWYQQVLGQGPQFIFQYYEKEERGRGNFPDRFSARQFPNYSSELNVNALLLGDSALYLCASSRSLAGGYEQYFGPGTRLTVT.

J is TRBJ2-7 and V is TRBV12-3 or TRBV12-4; D is possibly TRBD1 (5 bases). Deletions cut 8 bases from V and 7 bases from J, with 12 bases between. The CDR3 consists of 11 residues. Written as DNA, the CDR3 is TGTGCCAGCGGAAATTCAGGGGAGCAGTACTTC. Translated: CASGNSGEQYF.

The table lists this clone with a count of one. Here the CDR3 reads CASSFGARDPEAFF. In nucleotides, the CDR3 is TGTGCCAGCAGTTTCGGCGCACGGGATCCGGAAGCTTTCTTT. The V call is TRBV28, the J call TRBJ1-1; no clear D. Germline CDR1 and CDR2: MDHEN and SYDVKM. Trimming removed 3 bases at V and 8 bases at J, with 16 bases between. This CDR3 region has 14 residues. Looking up the rest from reference TRBV28 and TRBJ1-1 gives the full variable domain: DVKVTQSSRYLVKRTGEKVFLECVQDMDHENMFWYRQDPGLGLRLIYFSYDVKMKEKGDIPEGYSVSREKKERFSLILESASTNQTSMYLCASSFGARDPEAFFGQGTRLTVV.